One TCR beta chain is described in this entry. This sample was included in a study of blood T cell repertoires in COVID-19. As for the study in general: PBMCs, B-cell-depleted T cells, or T cells were the source of the cDNA or gDNA that made up the material.

In the authors' methods: Quantification of nucleated cells was approximated via reference gene primer amplification. Measured with immunoSEQ multiplex PCR; TCRdb has only the in-frame clones, and not every one. The V and J calls and clone size were taken over from that table, and D and trimming were inferred from the DNA. The repertoire consists of approximately 100,000 clones, with approximately 86% occurring once and the leading ten covering about 3%. Germline V gene data show CDR1 as SEHNR and CDR2 as FQNEAQ (reference sequence). V shed 4 bases, J shed 6 bases, and the junction held 5 bases outside the gene matches. The CDR3 totals 16 residues.

This sequence originates from a human donor in a cohort sampled during active COVID-19. Sequencing input: peripheral blood. The rearrangement uses TRBV7-9 and TRBJ2-1, with 14 bases identical to TRBD2. The chain's CDR3 is CASSSRLAGGTNEQFF. Here the CDR3 DNA reads TGTGCCAGCAGCTCCCGACTAGCGGGGGGGACCAATGAGCAGTTCTTC.